A selection of T cell receptor beta chains follows, all from one sample in a study of blood T cell repertoires in COVID-19. The assay was immunoSEQ multiplex PCR, and TCRdb's table has in-frame clones only and misses some. This sample has about 40,000 clones, with roughly 80% found just once. Specimen: peripheral blood. The receptors derive from a woman aged 55-70 years with acute or convalescent COVID-19. Each CDR3 is given with its conserved first and last residue. D genes are given only for firm matches. Not every row has a clone size; where given, it reads once, few, many or a size class.

TRBJ2-7 TRBV7-9 - - TGTGCCAGCAGCTTGGGGGGGCCGTCGACCTACGAGCAGTACTTC CASSLGGPSTYEQYF
TRBJ1-5 TRBV2 - TRBD1 TGTGCCAGCAGTGTAAGACAGGGGAATCAGCCCCAGCATTTT CASSVRQGNQPQHF
TRBJ2-5 TRBV29-1 - - TGCAGCGCCGCACCAGGGAGGGAGACCCAGTACTTC CSAAPGRETQYF
TRBJ1-2 TRBV30 - TRBD1 TGTGCCTCCGTTGGGGGACAGGGGGCATACGGCTATGGCTACACCTTC CASVGGQGAYGYGYTF
TRBJ2-5 TRBV24-1 - TRBD2 TGTGCCACCAGTGACACTAGCGGGGACCAAGAGACCCAGTACTTC CATSDTSGDQETQYF
TRBJ1-5 TRBV19 - - TGTGCCAGTAGTAAGTTTAGTAATCAGCCCCAGCATTTT CASSKFSNQPQHF
TRBJ2-7 TRBV2 - TRBD2 TGTGCCAGCAGTGAATTAACTAGCGGGACGGACGAGCAGTACTTC CASSELTSGTDEQYF
TRBJ2-7 TRBV20-1 - - TGCAGTGCTAGTCCGGGGAAAAACTACGAGCAGTACTTC CSASPGKNYEQYF
TRBJ1-2 TRBV14 - - TGTGCCAGCAGCCAACCAGGGCGCGATGGCTACACCTTC CASSQPGRDGYTF
TRBJ1-1 TRBV3-1/TRBV3-2 - TRBD1 TGTGCCAGCAGCCGGGCCAAGACAGGGTACACTGAAGCTTTCTTT CASSRAKTGYTEAFF
TRBJ2-5 TRBV7-2 - TRBD2 TGTGCCAGCAGCTTAGGAGCGGGAGAGTGGGAGACCCAGTACTTC CASSLGAGEWETQYF
TRBJ2-3 TRBV6-5 - TRBD1 TGTGCCAGCAGTTTCGGACAGGGTAGAACAGATACGCAGTATTTT CASSFGQGRTDTQYF
TRBJ2-7 TRBV6-4 - TRBD1 TGTGCCAGCAGTGCGACAGGGGGTGGGGAGCAGTACTTC CASSATGGGEQYF
TRBJ1-1 TRBV19 few - TGTGCCAGTAAGAAAGTTCAGGGGCTCCTATCGAACACTGAAGCTTTCTTT CASKKVQGLLSNTEAFF
TRBJ1-6 TRBV18 - TRBD1 TGTGCCAGCTCACCTCTGGACAGGCCAAATTCACCCCTCCACTTT CASSPLDRPNSPLHF
TRBJ1-1 TRBV13 once - TGTGCCAGCAGCTTCTCCGGACAAACGTTGAACACTGAAGCTTTCTTT CASSFSGQTLNTEAFF
TRBJ1-2 TRBV7-3 - TRBD1 TGTGCCAGCACCCAGGGAGGCGGCAGGGGGTTTACGGAGGGCTACACCTTC CASTQGGGRGFTEGYTF
TRBJ1-2 TRBV28 - - TGTGCCAGCGTGGAGGGGAGGGTAGTTTATGGCTACACCTTC CASVEGRVVYGYTF
TRBJ1-6 TRBV18 - - TGTGCCAGCTCACCTGGGCAGACCAAAAATTCACCCCTCCACTTT CASSPGQTKNSPLHF
TRBJ2-1 TRBV4-2 - TRBD2 TGTGCCAGCAGCCACAACGAGGCGGGAGTAGATGAGCAGTTCTTC CASSHNEAGVDEQFF
TRBJ1-5 TRBV19 - - TGTGCCAGTAACAGGGTAAATCAGCCCCAGCATTTT CASNRVNQPQHF
TRBJ2-1 TRBV19 - TRBD1 TGTGCCAGTAAAGTGACAGGGGGCTACAATGAGCAGTTCTTC CASKVTGGYNEQFF
TRBJ1-1 TRBV6-5 - - TGTGCCAGCAGGAGGGAACGGGATTCCAGCACTGAAGCTTTCTTT CASRRERDSSTEAFF